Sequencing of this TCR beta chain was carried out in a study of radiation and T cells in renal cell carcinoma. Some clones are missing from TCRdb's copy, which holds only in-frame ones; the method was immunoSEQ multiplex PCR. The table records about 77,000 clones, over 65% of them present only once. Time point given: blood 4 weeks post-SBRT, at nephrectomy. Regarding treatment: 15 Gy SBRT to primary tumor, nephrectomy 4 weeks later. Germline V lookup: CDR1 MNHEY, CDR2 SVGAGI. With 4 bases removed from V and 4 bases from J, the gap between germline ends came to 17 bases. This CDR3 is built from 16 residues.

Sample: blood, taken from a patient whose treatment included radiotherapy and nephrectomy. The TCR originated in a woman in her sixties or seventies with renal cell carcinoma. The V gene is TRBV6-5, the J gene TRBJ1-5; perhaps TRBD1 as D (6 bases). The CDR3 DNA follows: TGTGCCAGCAGTTCCTCGGGGGGGCCCCCTAATCAGCCCCAGCATTTT. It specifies CASSSSGGPPNQPQHF.